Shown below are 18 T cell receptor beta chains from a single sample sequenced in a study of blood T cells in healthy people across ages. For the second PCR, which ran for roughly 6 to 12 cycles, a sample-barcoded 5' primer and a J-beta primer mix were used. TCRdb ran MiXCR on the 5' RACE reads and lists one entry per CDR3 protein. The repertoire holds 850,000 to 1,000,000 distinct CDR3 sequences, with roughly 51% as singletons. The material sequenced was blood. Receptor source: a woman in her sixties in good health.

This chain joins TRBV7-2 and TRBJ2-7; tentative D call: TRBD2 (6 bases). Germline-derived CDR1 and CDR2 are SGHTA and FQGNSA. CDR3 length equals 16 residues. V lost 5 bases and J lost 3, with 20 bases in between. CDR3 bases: TGTGCCAGCAGCCCCCAAGGAGGGCAAGCGATCTACGAGCAGTACTTC. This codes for CASSPQGGQAIYEQYF.

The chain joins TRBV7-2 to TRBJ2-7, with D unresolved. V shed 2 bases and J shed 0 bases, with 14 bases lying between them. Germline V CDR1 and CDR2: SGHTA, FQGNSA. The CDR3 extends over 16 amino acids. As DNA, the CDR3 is TGTGCCAGCAGCTTATGGTTGCGGAAGAGCTCCTACGAGCAGTACTTC. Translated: CASSLWLRKSSYEQYF.

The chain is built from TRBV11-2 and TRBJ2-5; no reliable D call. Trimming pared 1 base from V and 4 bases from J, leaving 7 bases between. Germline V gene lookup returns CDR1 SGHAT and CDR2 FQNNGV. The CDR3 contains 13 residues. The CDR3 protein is CASSLGWRETQYF. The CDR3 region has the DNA TGTGCCAGCAGCTTAGGATGGAGAGAGACCCAGTACTTC.

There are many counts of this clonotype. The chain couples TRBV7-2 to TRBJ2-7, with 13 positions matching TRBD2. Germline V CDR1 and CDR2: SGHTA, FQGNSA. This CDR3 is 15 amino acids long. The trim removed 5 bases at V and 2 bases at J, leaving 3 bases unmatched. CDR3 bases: TGTGCCAGCAGCCGGACTAGCGGGAGCCCCTACGAGCAGTACTTC. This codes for CASSRTSGSPYEQYF.

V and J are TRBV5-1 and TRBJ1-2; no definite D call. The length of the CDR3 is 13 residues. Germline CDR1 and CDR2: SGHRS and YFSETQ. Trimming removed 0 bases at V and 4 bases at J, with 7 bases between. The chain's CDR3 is CASSLAPIYGYTF. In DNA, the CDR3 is TGCGCCAGCAGCTTGGCTCCCATCTATGGCTACACCTTC.

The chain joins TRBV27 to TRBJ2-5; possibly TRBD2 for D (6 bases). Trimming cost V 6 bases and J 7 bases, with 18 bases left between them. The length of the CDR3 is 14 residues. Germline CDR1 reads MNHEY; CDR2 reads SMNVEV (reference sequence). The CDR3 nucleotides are TGTGCCAGCAGGGAGGGGCTGGCTGTGGGGACCCAGTACTTC. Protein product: CASREGLAVGTQYF.

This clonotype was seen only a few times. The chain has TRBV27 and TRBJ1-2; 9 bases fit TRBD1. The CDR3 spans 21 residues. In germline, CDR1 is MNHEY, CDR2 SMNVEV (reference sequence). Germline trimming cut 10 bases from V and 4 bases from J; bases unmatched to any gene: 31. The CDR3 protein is CAIPCICKGQGPNIRVYGYTF. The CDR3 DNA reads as TGTGCCATCCCGTGCATTTGTAAGGGACAGGGACCCAATATAAGAGTCTATGGCTACACCTTC.

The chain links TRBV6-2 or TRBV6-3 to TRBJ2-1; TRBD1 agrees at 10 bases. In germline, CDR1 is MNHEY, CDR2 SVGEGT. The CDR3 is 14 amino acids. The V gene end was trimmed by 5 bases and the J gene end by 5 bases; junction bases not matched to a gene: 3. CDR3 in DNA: TGTGCCAGCAGTAGACAGGGGGCCCACAATGAGCAGTTCTTC. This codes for CASSRQGAHNEQFF.

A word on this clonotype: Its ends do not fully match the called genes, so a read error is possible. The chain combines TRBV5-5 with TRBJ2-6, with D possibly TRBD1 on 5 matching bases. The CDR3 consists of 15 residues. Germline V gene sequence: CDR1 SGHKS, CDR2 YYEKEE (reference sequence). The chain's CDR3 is CASSLVISGANVPTF. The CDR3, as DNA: TGTGCCAGCAGCTTGGTAATCTCTGGGGCCAACGTCCCGACTTTC. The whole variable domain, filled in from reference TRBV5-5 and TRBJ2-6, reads DAGVTQSPTHLIKTRGQQVTLRCSPISGHKSVSWYQQVLGQGPQFIFQYYEKEERGRGNFPDRFSARQFPNYSSELNVNALLLGDSALYLCASSLVISGANVPTFGAGSRLTVL.

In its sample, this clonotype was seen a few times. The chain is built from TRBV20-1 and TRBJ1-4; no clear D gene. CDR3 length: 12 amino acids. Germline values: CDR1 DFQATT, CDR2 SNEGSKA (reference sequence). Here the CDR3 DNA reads TGCAGCGGGAGCCAGTTAAGGGAAAAACTGTTTTTT. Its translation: CSGSQLREKLFF.

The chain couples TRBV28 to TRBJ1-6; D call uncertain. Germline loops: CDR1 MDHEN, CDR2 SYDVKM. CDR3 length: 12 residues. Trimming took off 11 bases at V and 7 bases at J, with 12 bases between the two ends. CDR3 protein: CASRTENSPLHF. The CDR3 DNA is TGTGCCTCCCGGACGGAGAATTCACCCCTCCACTTT.

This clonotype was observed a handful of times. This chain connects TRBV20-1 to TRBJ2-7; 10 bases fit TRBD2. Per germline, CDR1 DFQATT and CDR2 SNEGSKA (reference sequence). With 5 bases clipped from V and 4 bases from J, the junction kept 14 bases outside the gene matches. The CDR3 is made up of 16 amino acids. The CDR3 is CSAYPLLAGVGYEQYF. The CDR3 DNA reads TGCAGTGCTTACCCACTTCTAGCGGGAGTGGGGTACGAGCAGTACTTC.

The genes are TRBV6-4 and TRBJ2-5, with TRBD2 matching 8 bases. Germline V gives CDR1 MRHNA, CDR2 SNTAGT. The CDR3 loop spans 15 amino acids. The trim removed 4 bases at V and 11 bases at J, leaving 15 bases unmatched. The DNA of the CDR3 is TGTGCCAGCAGTGGACGGGAGCGGGAGACGGGTGAGCAGTACTTC. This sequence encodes CASSGRERETGEQYF.

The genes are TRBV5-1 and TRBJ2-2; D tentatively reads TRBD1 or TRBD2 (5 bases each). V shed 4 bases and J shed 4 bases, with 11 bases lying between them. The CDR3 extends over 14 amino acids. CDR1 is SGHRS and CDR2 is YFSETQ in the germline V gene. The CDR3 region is CASSPGTATGELFF. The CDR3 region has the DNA TGCGCCAGCAGCCCAGGGACCGCCACCGGGGAGCTGTTTTTT.

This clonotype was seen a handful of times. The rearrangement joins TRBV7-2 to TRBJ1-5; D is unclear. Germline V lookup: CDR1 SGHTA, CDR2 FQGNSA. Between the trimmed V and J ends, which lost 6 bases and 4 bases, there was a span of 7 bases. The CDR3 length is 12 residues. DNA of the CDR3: TGTGCCAGCAGTCCTGTGAATCAGCCCCAGCATTTT. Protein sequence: CASSPVNQPQHF. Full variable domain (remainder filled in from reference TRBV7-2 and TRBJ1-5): GAGVSQSPSNKVTEKGKDVELRCDPISGHTALYWYRQSLGQGLEFLIYFQGNSAPDKSGLPSDRFSAERTGGSVSTLTIQRTQQEDSAVYLCASSPVNQPQHFGDGTRLSIL.

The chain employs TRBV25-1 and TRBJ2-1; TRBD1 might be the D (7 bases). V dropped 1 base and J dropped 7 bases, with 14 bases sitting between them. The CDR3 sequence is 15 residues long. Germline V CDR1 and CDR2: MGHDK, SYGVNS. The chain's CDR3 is CASSESRGAGNEQFF. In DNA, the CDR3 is TGTGCCAGCAGTGAATCCAGGGGGGCGGGTAATGAGCAGTTCTTC.

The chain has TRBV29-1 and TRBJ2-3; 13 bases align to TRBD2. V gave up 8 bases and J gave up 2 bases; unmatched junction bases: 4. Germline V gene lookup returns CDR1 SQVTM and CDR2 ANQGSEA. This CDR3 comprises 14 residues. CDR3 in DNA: TGCAGCTTGGGACTAGCGGGAACCACAGATACGCAGTATTTT. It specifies CSLGLAGTTDTQYF.

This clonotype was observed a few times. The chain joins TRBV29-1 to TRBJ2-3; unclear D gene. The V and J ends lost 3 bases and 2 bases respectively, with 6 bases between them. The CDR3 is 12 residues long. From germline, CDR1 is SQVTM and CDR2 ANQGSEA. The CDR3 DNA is TGCAGCGTTGACTACCACACAGATACGCAGTATTTT. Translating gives CSVDYHTDTQYF.